This entry lists 27 T cell receptor beta chains sequenced from one sample in a study of CD8 T cells in Susac syndrome (dated by TCRdb to between 2017 and 2020). The library was generated by the immunoSEQ multiplex PCR assay. RNA was extracted using the RNeasy kit, and about 0.45 to 1 ug of the RNA was reverse transcribed with random hexamers. TCRdb passed the public sequencing reads through fastp at Q25 and MiXCR, retaining productive beta sequences. Entries that share a CDR3 protein sequence are merged under the most common genes and DNA. The sample contains about 200,000 distinct CDR3 sequences, about 93% of them found a single time. 0.1% to 0.15% of the sample belongs to the ten largest clones. Sample: CD8+ T cells from PBMCs. These receptors all come from a human donor with multiple sclerosis.

This clonotype has just one count. The chain couples TRBV20-1 to TRBJ2-3; perhaps D is TRBD1 or TRBD2 (5 bases each). The CDR3 sequence is 12 residues long. Germline lookup yields CDR1 DFQATT and CDR2 SNEGSKA (reference sequence). V lost 6 bases and J lost 3, with 10 bases in between. In DNA form, the CDR3 reads TGCAGTGCCAGGGACGTAACAGATACGCAGTATTTT. Protein sequence: CSARDVTDTQYF.

The chain recombines TRBV7-9 with TRBJ2-1; the D call may be TRBD1 or TRBD2 (5 bases each). Germline CDR1 reads SEHNR; CDR2 reads FQNEAQ (reference sequence). The CDR3 loop spans 14 amino acids. Trimming cost V 10 bases and J 1 base, with 14 bases left between them. The CDR3 DNA sequence: TGTGCCACCCAGGGACCAGGGTCCTACAATGAGCAGTTCTTC. The encoded protein is CATQGPGSYNEQFF. Based on the CDR3 plus reference TRBV7-9 and TRBJ2-1, the full variable domain is DTGVSQNPRHKITKRGQNVTFRCDPISEHNRLYWYRQTLGQGPEFLTYFQNEAQLEKSRLLSDRFSAERPKGSFSTLEIQRTEQGDSAMYLCATQGPGSYNEQFFGPGTRLTVL.

This chain links TRBV12-3 or TRBV12-4 with TRBJ2-5, with D maybe TRBD1 (6 bases). Between the trimmed V and J ends, which lost 1 base and 0 bases, there was a span of 9 bases. This CDR3 has 15 residues. The CDR3 DNA reads TGTGCCAGCAGTTTAGTCGGACAGTACCAAGAGACCCAGTACTTC. It codes for CASSLVGQYQETQYF.

The chain is built from TRBV9 and TRBJ2-1, with D unclear. V dropped 4 bases and J dropped 0 bases, with 8 bases sitting between them. This CDR3 spans 14 amino acids. Germline CDR1 and CDR2: SGDLS and YYNGEE. The DNA for the CDR3 is TGTGCCAGCAGCCCCGATTACTCCTACAATGAGCAGTTCTTC. It yields the protein CASSPDYSYNEQFF.

The V and J genes are TRBV4-3 and TRBJ2-3, with 8 bases that match TRBD1. CDR1 is LGHNA, CDR2 YSLEER, per germline. Trimming cost V 1 base and J 6 bases; bases outside gene matches: 0. The CDR3 totals 13 residues. CDR3 sequence reads: CASSQGTGDTQYF. CDR3 bases: TGCGCCAGCAGCCAAGGGACAGGGGATACGCAGTATTTT.

V usage is TRBV2 and J usage is TRBJ2-2; possibly TRBD1 for D (7 bases). V was cut by 3 bases and J by 6 bases, with 11 bases left in between. The CDR3 spans 14 residues. CDR1 and CDR2 from the germline V gene are SNHLY and FYNNEI. For the CDR3, the DNA is TGTGCCAGCAGTGAGGGCAGGGGGGCCGGGGAGCTGTTTTTT. Its protein product is CASSEGRGAGELFF.

The rearrangement uses TRBV2 and TRBJ2-7, with D unclear. V was trimmed by 7 bases and J by 7 bases, leaving 14 bases between them. The CDR3 is 12 amino acids. Germline V gene sequence: CDR1 SNHLY, CDR2 FYNNEI. CDR3 coding DNA: TGTGCCAGCATGGGTACCCCCCGAGAGCAGTACTTC. Its translation is CASMGTPREQYF. Supplemented by reference TRBV2 and TRBJ2-7, the full variable domain reads EPEVTQTPSHQVTQMGQEVILRCVPISNHLYFYWYRQILGQKVEFLVSFYNNEISEKSEIFDDQFSVERPDGSNFTLKIRSTKLEDSAMYFCASMGTPREQYFGPGTRLTVT.

The chain is built from TRBV28 and TRBJ1-1; D is perhaps TRBD1 (6 bases). The ends were cut back, 6 bases at V and 2 bases at J, with 16 bases in the middle. The CDR3 runs to 15 residues. Germline CDR1 and CDR2: MDHEN and SYDVKM. The CDR3 DNA sequence: TGTGCCAGCAGGGTGGTACAGGGTCATAACACTGAAGCTTTCTTT. As protein: CASRVVQGHNTEAFF.

The V call is TRBV5-1, the J call TRBJ2-3, with D maybe TRBD1 (6 bases). The ends were cut back, 0 bases at V and 2 bases at J, with 7 bases in the middle. CDR3 length equals 14 residues. CDR1 is SGHRS and CDR2 is YFSETQ in the germline V gene. Here the CDR3 reads CASSLGGLTDTQYF. CDR3 nucleotide sequence: TGCGCCAGCAGCTTGGGGGGGCTCACAGATACGCAGTATTTT.

This sequence joins TRBV19 and TRBJ2-7, with 7 bases lining up with TRBD2. The CDR3 totals 14 residues. Trimming took 5 bases from V and 2 from J; bases not matched to a gene: 6. CDR1 and CDR2 (germline): LNHDA, SQIVND (reference sequence). The CDR3 DNA is TGTGCCAGTAGTGAGGGAGGGATAGCCTACGAGCAGTACTTC. It specifies CASSEGGIAYEQYF.

The rearrangement joins TRBV6-5 to TRBJ2-1; D tentatively reads TRBD1 or TRBD2 (5 bases each). Looked up from germline, CDR1 is MNHEY and CDR2 is SVGAGI. Trimming took 6 bases from V and 2 from J, leaving 14 bases between them. The CDR3 extends over 15 amino acids. The CDR3 protein is CASRPQGAAYNEQFF. Written as DNA, the CDR3 is TGTGCCAGCAGACCTCAGGGAGCAGCCTACAATGAGCAGTTCTTC.

V gene TRBV11-1 combines with J gene TRBJ2-1, with no clear D. CDR1 SGHAT and CDR2 FQDESV come from the germline V gene (reference sequence). V was shortened by 4 bases and J by 4 bases, with 11 bases between the two germline ends. The CDR3 is 14 residues long. The CDR3 bases are TGTGCCAGCAGCTCCCTCGGCGGATACAATGAGCAGTTCTTC. Translation gives CASSSLGGYNEQFF.

The chain recombines TRBV19 with TRBJ1-1; tentatively, D is TRBD1 (6 bases). Germline V lookup: CDR1 LNHDA, CDR2 SQIVND (reference sequence). V lost 11 bases and J 1 base, leaving 14 bases between the germline ends. This CDR3 has 13 amino acids. In DNA, the CDR3 is TGTGCCCCTAAGGGGGGAAGGAACACTGAAGCTTTCTTT. This codes for CAPKGGRNTEAFF.

V is TRBV7-6 and J is TRBJ2-5; 10 nucleotides line up with TRBD2. Germline CDR1 is SGHVS and CDR2 is FNYEAQ. This CDR3 region has 15 residues. Trimming cost V 5 bases and J 0 bases; bases outside gene matches: 3. The CDR3 reads CASSTTSGYQETQYF. The CDR3 DNA is TGTGCCAGCAGCACGACTAGCGGGTACCAAGAGACCCAGTACTTC.

This chain uses TRBV4-3 with TRBJ1-1; no firm D call. This CDR3 region has 17 residues. V lost 0 bases to trimming and J lost 3 bases, with 17 bases between them. The germline CDR1 and CDR2 sequences are LGHNA and YSLEER. The CDR3 here is CASSQDPLGTFHTEAFF. In nucleotides, the CDR3 is TGCGCCAGCAGCCAAGATCCCCTAGGAACCTTTCACACTGAAGCTTTCTTT.

The genes are TRBV12-3 or TRBV12-4 and TRBJ2-5, with unresolved D. V lost 5 bases and J 2 bases, leaving 12 bases between the germline ends. CDR3 length equals 14 residues. CDR3 DNA sequence: TGTGCCAGCAGTCCCTGGACGCGACAAGAGACCCAGTACTTC. Translation: CASSPWTRQETQYF.

The chain uses TRBV7-8 and TRBJ2-3, with 9 bases matching TRBD2. The CDR3 is 17 amino acids. The J segment lost 7 bases and the V segment lost 1 base, leaving 12 bases of the junction unmatched. Per the germline V gene, CDR1 is SGHVS and CDR2 is FQNEAQ. CDR3: CASSLVGGGGAVYTQYF. DNA for the CDR3: TGTGCCAGCAGCTTAGTGGGCGGCGGGGGGGCCGTATATACGCAGTATTTT.

The CDR3 nucleotides are TGTGCCAGCAGTTTTAGGGTCTCCTACGAGCAGTACTTC. This gives the protein CASSFRVSYEQYF. V gene TRBV12-3 or TRBV12-4 combines with J gene TRBJ2-7; D uncertain. This CDR3 region has 13 residues. V gave up 3 bases and J gave up 0 bases, with 6 bases separating them.

CDR3 DNA: TGTGCCACCAGCAGAGGCACTTATTCGGGAGGGCCAGGGGAGCAGTTCTTC. Protein: CATSRGTYSGGPGEQFF. The V and J genes are TRBV15 and TRBJ2-1, with 8 bases identical to TRBD2. The CDR3 loop spans 17 amino acids. Germline values: CDR1 LNHNV, CDR2 YYDKDF (reference sequence). Unmatched junction bases numbered 15, after V lost 1 base and J lost 10 bases. Full variable domain (rest looked up from reference TRBV15 and TRBJ2-1): DAMVIQNPRYQVTQFGKPVTLSCSQTLNHNVMYWYQQKSSQAPKLLFHYYDKDFNNEADTPDNFQSRRPNTSFCFLDIRSPGLGDTAMYLCATSRGTYSGGPGEQFFGPGTRLTVL.

The genes are TRBV7-9 and TRBJ1-4, with D unresolved. Trimming took 3 bases from V and 6 from J, leaving 11 bases between them. The CDR3 is made up of 14 amino acids. Germline loops: CDR1 SEHNR, CDR2 FQNEAQ (reference sequence). CDR3 protein: CASSLAYGDEKLFF. The CDR3 coding sequence is TGTGCCAGCAGCTTGGCCTACGGGGATGAAAAACTGTTTTTT. The full variable domain, completed using reference TRBV7-9 and TRBJ1-4, is DTGVSQNPRHKITKRGQNVTFRCDPISEHNRLYWYRQTLGQGPEFLTYFQNEAQLEKSRLLSDRFSAERPKGSFSTLEIQRTEQGDSAMYLCASSLAYGDEKLFFGSGTQLSVL.

The chain carries TRBV4-3 and TRBJ2-3, with TRBD2 matching 7 bases. The germline CDR1 and CDR2 sequences are LGHNA and YSLEER. V was pared by 1 base and J by 2 bases, with 6 bases of the junction left unmatched. This CDR3 contains 16 residues. CDR3 DNA: TGCGCCAGCAGCCAAGTGGGGCGGGAGTTCACAGATACGCAGTATTTT. Translating it yields CASSQVGREFTDTQYF.

This clonotype has a single count. The chain recombines TRBV7-2 with TRBJ2-7, with unresolved D. Germline lookup yields CDR1 SGHTA and CDR2 FQGNSA. The CDR3 length is 14 residues. With 3 bases removed from V and 2 bases from J, the gap between germline ends came to 11 bases. The CDR3 sequence is CASSFLGWPYEQYF. DNA of the CDR3: TGTGCCAGCAGCTTTCTAGGCTGGCCCTACGAGCAGTACTTC.

The chain has TRBV3-1 and TRBJ2-1; 10 nucleotides line up with TRBD2. V lost 1 base and J lost 6; bases outside the gene matches: 18. This CDR3 spans 20 amino acids. The germline gives CDR1 LGHDT, CDR2 YNNKEL (reference sequence). DNA of the CDR3: TGTGCCAGCAGCCAAGTAGGCCTAGCGGGAGTAACTAGGCGCAGCAATGAGCAGTTCTTC. Translating it yields CASSQVGLAGVTRRSNEQFF.

The chain is built from TRBV13 and TRBJ2-5, with D tentatively TRBD2 (5 bases). Per germline, CDR1 PRHDT and CDR2 FYEKMQ (reference sequence). V was shortened by 0 bases and J by 4 bases, with 9 bases between the two germline ends. The length of the CDR3 is 14 residues. CDR3 DNA sequence: TGTGCCAGCAGCTTAGGATTTCGGGGAGAGACCCAGTACTTC. Encoded protein: CASSLGFRGETQYF. The entire variable domain, with the rest obtained from reference TRBV13 and TRBJ2-5, is as follows: AAGVIQSPRHLIKEKRETATLKCYPIPRHDTVYWYQQGPGQDPQFLISFYEKMQSDKGSIPDRFSAQQFSDYHSELNMSSLELGDSALYFCASSLGFRGETQYFGPGTRLLVL.

This clonotype has just a few counts. The CDR3 protein is CASSQDLSDTQYF. The CDR3, as DNA: TGCGCCAGCAGCCAAGATTTATCAGATACGCAGTATTTT. J is TRBJ2-3 and V is TRBV4-3; no clear D gene. The germline V gene encodes CDR1 LGHNA and CDR2 YSLEER. The CDR3 is 13 amino acids. V was cut by 0 bases and J by 4 bases, with 5 bases left in between.

The chain uses TRBV4-1 and TRBJ2-1, with D possibly being TRBD2 (7 bases). The germline CDR1 and CDR2 sequences are MGHRA and YSYEKL. Trimming left V 4 bases short and J 6 bases short, with 22 bases between. The CDR3 length is 17 residues. CDR3 in DNA: TGCGCCAGCAGCCCGCGGGGGCGGCCCCGGGCAAGCAATGAGCAGTTCTTC. This gives the protein CASSPRGRPRASNEQFF.

The chain links TRBV18 to TRBJ2-6; D might be TRBD2 (5 bases). CDR3 size: 15 residues. CDR1 and CDR2 from the germline V gene are KGHSH and LQKENI. Trimming left V 4 bases short and J 7 bases short, with 14 bases between. The CDR3 sequence is CASSRPGIGANVLTF. The CDR3 DNA follows: TGTGCCAGCTCACGCCCGGGGATCGGAGCCAACGTCCTGACTTTC.